This TCR beta chain was recovered during a study of CD8 T cells in Susac syndrome. It was with random hexamers that roughly 0.5 to 1 ug RNA was reverse transcribed. By means of immunoSEQ multiplex PCR, TCR beta CDR3 spanning 54 Vbeta and 13 Jbeta underwent amplification. One entry per CDR3 protein, called by TCRdb with MiXCR from the immunoSEQ multiplex PCR reads. The profile covers about 130,000 distinct CDR3 sequences, with approximately 95% appearing a single time and less than 0.4% taken by the ten largest. The multiple sclerosis controls were treatment-naive patients affected by stable or active relapsing-remitting disease. Sequenced: CD8+ T cells from PBMCs. This clonotype was sampled from a human donor with multiple sclerosis.

Here the CDR3 DNA reads TGTGCCAGCAGTTTCCAGGGCCCTAACTATGGCTACACCTTC. Encoded protein: CASSFQGPNYGYTF. The chain is built from TRBV28 and TRBJ1-2; TRBD1 is a possible D gene (5 bases). CDR3 length: 14 residues. Germline-derived CDR1 and CDR2 are MDHEN and SYDVKM. Trimming pared 3 bases from V and 0 bases from J, leaving 8 bases between.